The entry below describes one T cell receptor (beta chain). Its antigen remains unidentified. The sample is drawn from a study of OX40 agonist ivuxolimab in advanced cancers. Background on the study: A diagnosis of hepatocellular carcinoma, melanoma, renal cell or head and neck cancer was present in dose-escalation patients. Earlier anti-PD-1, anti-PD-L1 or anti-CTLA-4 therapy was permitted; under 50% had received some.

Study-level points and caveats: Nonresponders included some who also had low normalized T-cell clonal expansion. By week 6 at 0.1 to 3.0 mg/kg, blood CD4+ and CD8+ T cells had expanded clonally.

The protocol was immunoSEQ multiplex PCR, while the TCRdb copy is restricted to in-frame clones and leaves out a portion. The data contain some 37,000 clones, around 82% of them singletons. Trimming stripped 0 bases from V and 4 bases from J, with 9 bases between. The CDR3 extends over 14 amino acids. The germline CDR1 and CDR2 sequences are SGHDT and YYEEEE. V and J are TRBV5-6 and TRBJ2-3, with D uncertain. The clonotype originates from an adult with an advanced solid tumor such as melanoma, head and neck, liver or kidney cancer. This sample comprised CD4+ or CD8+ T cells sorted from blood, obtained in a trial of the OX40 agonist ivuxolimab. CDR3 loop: CASSLGISADTQYF. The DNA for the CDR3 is TGTGCCAGCAGCTTGGGTATTAGTGCAGATACGCAGTATTTT.